The clone carrying this T cell receptor (beta chain) has just a few counts. The sample originates from a study of blood T cell repertoires in COVID-19. The age range of participants was about 18 to 95 years, with residence in some 25 US areas. The study assigned cohorts using participant-reported clinical history. Clones were sequenced by immunoSEQ multiplex PCR, and TCRdb holds only the in-frame ones, with some missing. The sample includes about 270,000 clones, around 89% of them seen just once. CDR3 length: 16 amino acids. CDR1 and CDR2 from the germline V gene are SGHDN and FVKESK. The junction had 7 bases not matched to a gene; V was cut back by 0 bases and J by 4 bases.

This clonotype originated in a woman in her thirties with acute COVID-19. This rearrangement joins TRBV14 to TRBJ2-3; TRBD2 agrees at 7 bases. The sample comprised PBMCs or T cells enriched from blood (not recorded which). CDR3 protein: CASSQDTGGWADTQYF. DNA for the CDR3: TGTGCCAGCAGCCAAGACACGGGAGGCTGGGCAGATACGCAGTATTTT.